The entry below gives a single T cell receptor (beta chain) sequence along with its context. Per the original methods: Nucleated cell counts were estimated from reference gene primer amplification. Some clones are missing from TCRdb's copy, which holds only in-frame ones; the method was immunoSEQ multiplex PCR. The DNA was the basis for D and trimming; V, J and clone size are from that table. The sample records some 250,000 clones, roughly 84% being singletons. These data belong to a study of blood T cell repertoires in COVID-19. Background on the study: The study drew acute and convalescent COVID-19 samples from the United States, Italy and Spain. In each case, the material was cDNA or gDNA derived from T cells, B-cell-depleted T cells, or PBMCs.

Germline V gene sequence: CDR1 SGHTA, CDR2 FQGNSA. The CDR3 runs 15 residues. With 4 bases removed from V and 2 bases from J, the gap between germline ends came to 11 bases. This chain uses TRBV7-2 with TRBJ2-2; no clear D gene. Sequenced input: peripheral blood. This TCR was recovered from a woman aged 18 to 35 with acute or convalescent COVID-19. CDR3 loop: CASSSSAANTGELFF. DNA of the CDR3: TGTGCCAGCAGCTCCTCTGCGGCTAACACCGGGGAGCTGTTTTTT.